The next 3 T cell receptor beta chains were all read from a single sample in a study of T cells in localized non-small cell lung cancer. Clones were sequenced by immunoSEQ multiplex PCR, and TCRdb holds only the in-frame ones, with some missing. Of tens of thousands of clones in the sample, approximately 86% were seen once. The input for sequencing was peripheral blood, taken before any cancer treatment. These receptors all come from a woman aged 18 to 55 with stage III lung adenocarcinoma.

V and J are TRBV5-6 and TRBJ1-1; 8 nucleotides align to TRBD1. There are 15 residues in the CDR3. Germline V lookup: CDR1 SGHDT, CDR2 YYEEEE. V shed 2 bases and J 7 bases; nucleotides not matched to a gene: 10. The CDR3 region has the DNA TGTGCCAGCAGCTTAAATGGGGCAGGGGGCAGTGAAGCTTTCTTT. Translating it yields CASSLNGAGGSEAFF. The variable domain in full, completed from reference TRBV5-6 and TRBJ1-1, reads DAGVTQSPTHLIKTRGQQVTLRCSPKSGHDTVSWYQQALGQGPQFIFQYYEEEERQRGNFPDRFSGHQFPNYSSELNVNALLLGDSALYLCASSLNGAGGSEAFFGQGTRLTVV.

The CDR3 nucleotides are TGTGCCAGCAGTGGGTGGGGGGGTTCCTACGAGCAGTACTTC. This translates into CASSGWGGSYEQYF. This sequence joins TRBV6-1 and TRBJ2-7, with TRBD2 matching over 7 bases. This CDR3 contains 14 residues. Looked up from germline, CDR1 is MNHNS and CDR2 is SASEGT. V lost 4 bases and J lost 1; bases outside the gene matches: 4.

The J gene is TRBJ1-4, the V gene TRBV28, with D hard to call. Germline CDR1 MDHEN, CDR2 SYDVKM. Trimming took off 5 bases at V and 0 bases at J, with 10 bases between the two ends. This CDR3 spans 15 amino acids. CDR3 coding DNA: TGTGCCAGCAGTAGCACGACAACAACTAATGAAAAACTGTTTTTT. It encodes CASSSTTTTNEKLFF.